These 3 T cell receptor beta chains share one sample of origin, sequenced in a study of T cells after yellow fever vaccination. TCRdb re-called the 5' RACE reads with MiXCR, one entry per CDR3 protein. There are about 300,000 distinct CDR3 sequences in the sample; about 6.6% occur only once, and roughly a sixth lies in the top ten. Here the sequenced sample was PBMCs, taken about 49 days after the first yellow fever vaccination. The source of these receptors is a man younger than 35 who received the YFV17D yellow fever vaccine.

In regard to this clonotype: One base away lies a much larger clone, so this may be a sequencing read error. The J gene is TRBJ2-2, the V gene TRBV6-1; 9 positions match TRBD1. Per the germline V gene, CDR1 is MNHNS and CDR2 is SASEGT. The CDR3 has 15 residues. For the CDR3, the DNA is TGTGCCAGCAGACTACAGGGGGCAGGCACCGGGGAGCTGCTTTTT. Its translation is CASRLQGAGTGELLF.

This clonotype was observed at least ten times. The rearrangement uses TRBV7-3 and TRBJ2-2; either TRBD1 or TRBD2 may fit D (5 bases each). V was clipped by 7 bases and J by 1 base, with 13 bases between them. The CDR3 has 15 amino acids. The germline gives CDR1 SGHTA, CDR2 FQGTGA. The CDR3 protein is CASTLGPENTGELFF. CDR3 nucleotides: TGTGCCAGCACCCTGGGACCGGAGAACACCGGGGAGCTGTTTTTT.

This rearrangement joins TRBV7-2 to TRBJ1-1; D is unclear. V dropped 3 bases and J dropped 4 bases, with 9 bases sitting between them. Germline V gene lookup returns CDR1 SGHTA and CDR2 FQGNSA. This CDR3 spans 13 amino acids. The CDR3 region is CASSFGRRTEAFF. The CDR3 DNA sequence: TGTGCCAGCAGCTTTGGGCGGCGCACTGAAGCTTTCTTT. The full variable domain, its missing parts supplied by reference TRBV7-2 and TRBJ1-1, is GAGVSQSPSNKVTEKGKDVELRCDPISGHTALYWYRQSLGQGLEFLIYFQGNSAPDKSGLPSDRFSAERTGGSVSTLTIQRTQQEDSAVYLCASSFGRRTEAFFGQGTRLTVV.